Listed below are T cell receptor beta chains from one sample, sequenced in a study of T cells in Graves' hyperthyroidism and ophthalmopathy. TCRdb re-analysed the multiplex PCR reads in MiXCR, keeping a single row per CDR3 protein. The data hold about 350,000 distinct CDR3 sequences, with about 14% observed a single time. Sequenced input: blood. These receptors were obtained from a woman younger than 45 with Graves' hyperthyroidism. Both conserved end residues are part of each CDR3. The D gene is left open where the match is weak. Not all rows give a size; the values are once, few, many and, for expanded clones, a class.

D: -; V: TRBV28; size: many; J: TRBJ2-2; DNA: TGTGCCAGCGTGGGAACGGATTACACCGGGGAGCTGTTTTTT; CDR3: CASVGTDYTGELFF
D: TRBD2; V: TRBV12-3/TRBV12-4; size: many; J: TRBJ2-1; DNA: TGTGCCAGCACCCCACTAGCGGGCCAATACAATGAGCAGTTCTTC; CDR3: CASTPLAGQYNEQFF
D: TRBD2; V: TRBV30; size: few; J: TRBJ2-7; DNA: TGTGCCTGGAGTGCAGGGTTTTTTGGCGGGAGGAACGACTACGAGCAGTACTTC; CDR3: CAWSAGFFGGRNDYEQYF
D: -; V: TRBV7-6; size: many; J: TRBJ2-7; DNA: TGTGCCAGCAGCGCGGACGCTTCCTACGAGCAGTACTTC; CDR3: CASSADASYEQYF
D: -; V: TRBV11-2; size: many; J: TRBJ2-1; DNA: TGTGCCAGCAGCCTACTAGCCGGGAAATACAATGAGCAGTTCTTC; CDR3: CASSLLAGKYNEQFF
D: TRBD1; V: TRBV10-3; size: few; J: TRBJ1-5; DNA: TGTGCCATCAGCGACAGGGCGGATCAGCCCCAGCATTTT; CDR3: CAISDRADQPQHF
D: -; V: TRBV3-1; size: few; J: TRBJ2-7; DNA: TGTGCCAGCAGCCAGGGTCCCGTCGGGGGCACCTACGAGCAGTACTTC; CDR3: CASSQGPVGGTYEQYF
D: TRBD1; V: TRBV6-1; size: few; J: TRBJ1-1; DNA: TGTGCCAGCAAACAGGGGCCAGTGAACACTGAAGCTTTCTTT; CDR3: CASKQGPVNTEAFF
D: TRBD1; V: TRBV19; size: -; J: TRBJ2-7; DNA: TGTGCCAGTAGTGAAGACAGGGATTCCTACGAGCAGTACTTC; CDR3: CASSEDRDSYEQYF
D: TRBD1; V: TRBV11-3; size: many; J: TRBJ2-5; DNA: TGTGCCAGCATCGTAGGGGGCGGAGAGACCCAGTACTTC; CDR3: CASIVGGGETQYF
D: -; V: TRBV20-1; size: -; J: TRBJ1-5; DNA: TGCAGTGCTTTAAAGGGGTCGGGCAATCAGCCCCAGCATTTT; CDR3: CSALKGSGNQPQHF
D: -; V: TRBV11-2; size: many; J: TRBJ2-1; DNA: TGTGCCAGCAGACCCGGACCAGGGCGGAAGAACTACAATGAGCAGTTCTTC; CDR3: CASRPGPGRKNYNEQFF